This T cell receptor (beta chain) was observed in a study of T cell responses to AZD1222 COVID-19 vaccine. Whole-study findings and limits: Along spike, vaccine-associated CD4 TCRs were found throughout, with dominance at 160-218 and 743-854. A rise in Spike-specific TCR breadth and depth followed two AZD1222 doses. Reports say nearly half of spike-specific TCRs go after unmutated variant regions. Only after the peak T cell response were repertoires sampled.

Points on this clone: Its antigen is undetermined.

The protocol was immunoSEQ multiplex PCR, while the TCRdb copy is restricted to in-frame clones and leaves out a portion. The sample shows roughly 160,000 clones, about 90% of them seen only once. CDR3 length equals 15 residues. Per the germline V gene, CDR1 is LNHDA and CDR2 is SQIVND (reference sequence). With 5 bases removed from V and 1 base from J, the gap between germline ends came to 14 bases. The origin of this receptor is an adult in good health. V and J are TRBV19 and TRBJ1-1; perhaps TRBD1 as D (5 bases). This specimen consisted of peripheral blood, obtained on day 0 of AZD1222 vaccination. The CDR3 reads CASSPPGQGNTEAFF. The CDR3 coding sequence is TGTGCCAGTAGTCCCCCGGGGCAGGGGAACACTGAAGCTTTCTTT.